Listed below are T cell receptor beta chains from one sample, sequenced in a study of PD-1 blockade in classical Hodgkin lymphoma. The assay was immunoSEQ multiplex PCR, and TCRdb's table has in-frame clones only and misses some. This sample has about 15,000 clones, with under 90% found just once. The source material was CD8+ T cells from blood, sampled before the fourth cycle of nivolumab. All receptors derive from a human donor with classical Hodgkin lymphoma. Both conserved end residues are part of each CDR3. D genes are given only for firm matches. Only some rows state a clone size, as once, few, many or a class for expanded clones.

- TRBJ1-4 TRBV5-1 - CASSLDGGEGEKLFF TGCGCCAGCAGCTTGGACGGGGGTGAGGGTGAAAAACTGTTTTTT
- TRBJ1-5 TRBV4-2 - CASSQVLGDEPQHF TGTGCCAGCAGCCAAGTGTTGGGTGATGAGCCCCAGCATTTT
TRBD1 TRBJ1-1 TRBV11-2 few CATETGSSEAFF TGTGCCACCGAGACAGGGAGTAGTGAAGCTTTCTTT
- TRBJ1-4 TRBV6-5 - CASGDDYPTNEKLFF TGTGCCAGCGGGGACGATTATCCGACTAATGAAAAACTGTTTTTT
TRBD1 TRBJ1-2 TRBV19 - CVTGTANFYGYTF TGTGTCACCGGGACAGCGAATTTCTATGGCTACACCTTC
- TRBJ1-2 TRBV11-2 - CASSLENPHFGYTF TGTGCCAGCAGCTTAGAAAACCCCCACTTTGGCTACACCTTC
- TRBJ1-5 TRBV27 - CASSLKGGPTLSNQPQHF TGTGCCAGCAGTTTAAAGGGGGGCCCCACATTGAGCAATCAGCCCCAGCATTTT
- TRBJ1-4 TRBV28 - CASSFWDATNEKLFF TGTGCCAGCAGTTTTTGGGACGCAACTAATGAAAAACTGTTTTTT
TRBD2 TRBJ2-7 TRBV5-5 - CASSTLWGGNYEQYF TGTGCCAGCAGCACCCTTTGGGGGGGGAACTACGAGCAGTACTTC
- TRBJ2-3 TRBV9 - CASSVGGTDTQYF TGTGCCAGCAGCGTAGGAGGCACAGATACGCAGTATTTT
TRBD1 TRBJ1-6 TRBV27 few CASSRTGQWAYSPLHF TGTGCCAGCAGTCGGACGGGACAGTGGGCATATTCACCCCTCCACTTT
- TRBJ1-5 TRBV27 - CASSTSRDQPQHF TGTGCCAGCAGTACCTCTAGAGATCAGCCCCAGCATTTT
TRBD1 TRBJ2-2 TRBV4-2 - CASSQGRGTGDSGELFF TGTGCCAGCAGCCAAGGCCGAGGGACAGGGGATTCCGGGGAGCTGTTTTTT
TRBD1 TRBJ1-2 TRBV7-6 - CASSLAEGQGSYGYTF TGTGCCAGCAGCTTAGCCGAAGGACAGGGAAGCTATGGCTACACCTTC
- TRBJ2-1 TRBV7-2 - CASSLLGAPYNEQFF TGTGCCAGCAGCCTGTTGGGGGCCCCCTACAATGAGCAGTTCTTC
- TRBJ1-4 TRBV5-6 - CASSLAAAADATNEKLFF TGTGCCAGCAGCTTGGCCGCGGCGGCCGACGCAACTAATGAAAAACTGTTTTTT
TRBD2 TRBJ2-1 TRBV11-2 - CASSLSGGPYNEQFF TGTGCCAGCAGCCTAAGCGGGGGACCCTACAATGAGCAGTTCTTC
TRBD1 TRBJ2-7 TRBV5-6 - CASSFSPWQGVEQYF TGTGCCAGCAGCTTTTCTCCGTGGCAGGGGGTCGAGCAGTACTTC
TRBD2 TRBJ2-5 TRBV7-8 - CASQTRGDQETQYF TGTGCCAGCCAGACCCGGGGGGACCAAGAGACCCAGTACTTC
TRBD2 TRBJ2-7 TRBV4-2 - CASSLGLAETYEQYF TGTGCCAGCAGCTTAGGACTAGCGGAGACCTACGAGCAGTACTTC
- TRBJ2-5 TRBV7-9 once CASSSDGVGTQYF TGTGCCAGCAGCTCGGACGGAGTGGGGACCCAGTACTTC
- TRBJ2-3 TRBV7-6 - CASSTRLSLNTDTQYF TGTGCCAGCAGCACCCGACTTAGCCTTAACACAGATACGCAGTATTTT
- TRBJ2-1 TRBV11-2 - CASGGNEQFF TGTGCCAGCGGGGGGAATGAGCAGTTCTTC
- TRBJ1-5 TRBV28 - CASSLWSQPQHF TGTGCCAGCAGTTTATGGTCACAGCCCCAGCATTTT
TRBD1 TRBJ1-1 TRBV4-1 few CASSQEQGAGNTEAFF TGCGCCAGCAGCCAAGAACAGGGGGCGGGGAACACTGAAGCTTTCTTT
TRBD1 TRBJ1-3 TRBV28 - CASTRTGGGNTIYF TGTGCCAGCACGAGGACAGGGGGAGGAAACACCATATATTTT
TRBD1 TRBJ2-3 TRBV15 - CATSRKRTGLGADTQYF TGTGCCACCAGCAGAAAGAGGACAGGGTTGGGTGCAGATACGCAGTATTTT
- TRBJ2-1 TRBV19 - CASSIRGIYNEQFF TGTGCCAGTAGTATTCGGGGGATCTACAATGAGCAGTTCTTC
TRBD2 TRBJ2-1 TRBV7-9 once CASSSLLASYNEQFF TGTGCCAGCAGCTCCTTACTAGCGAGCTACAATGAGCAGTTCTTC
- TRBJ2-5 TRBV7-2 - CASSLAFWETQYF TGTGCCAGCAGCTTAGCTTTTTGGGAGACCCAGTACTTC
TRBD2 TRBJ2-3 TRBV27 - CASSTRLAGDTSTDTQYF TGTGCCAGCAGTACTCGACTAGCGGGAGATACTAGCACAGATACGCAGTATTTT
TRBD2 TRBJ2-1 TRBV28 - CASSPRGAGDEQFF TGTGCCAGCAGTCCGCGGGGGGCCGGAGATGAGCAGTTCTTC
- TRBJ1-5 TRBV19 - CASSITGVSNQPQHF TGTGCCAGTAGTATTACCGGAGTCAGCAATCAGCCCCAGCATTTT
TRBD1 TRBJ1-1 TRBV13 - CASSPDRVAFF TGTGCCAGCAGCCCCGACAGGGTTGCTTTCTTT
- TRBJ2-7 TRBV29-1 - CSVGQDSYEQYF TGCAGCGTTGGTCAGGACTCCTACGAGCAGTACTTC
- TRBJ1-6 TRBV7-6 few CASSLSDYGNSPLHF TGTGCCAGCAGCTTATCGGATTACGGCAATTCACCCCTCCACTTT
- TRBJ2-2 TRBV25-1 - CASQGTGLNTGELFF TGTGCGTCCCAGGGGACGGGATTGAACACCGGGGAGCTGTTTTTT
- TRBJ2-3 TRBV11-2 - CASSIQIHTQYF TGTGCCAGCAGCATACAAATCCATACGCAGTATTTT
TRBD1 TRBJ1-4 TRBV30 - CARGKRDRGSEKLFF TGTGCACGCGGAAAAAGGGACAGGGGAAGTGAAAAACTGTTTTTT
TRBD1 TRBJ1-2 TRBV28 - CASSGGQFYGYTF TGTGCCAGCAGTGGGGGACAGTTCTATGGCTACACCTTC
- TRBJ2-7 TRBV6-6 - CASSSTTGRRYEQYF TGTGCCAGCAGTTCCACGACCGGACGGCGTTACGAGCAGTACTTC
- TRBJ1-2 TRBV2 few CASYSGRNSWGYTF TGTGCCAGCTATTCCGGCAGGAACTCTTGGGGCTACACCTTC
TRBD2 TRBJ2-2 TRBV7-8 - CASSLLAGGDTGELFF TGTGCCAGCAGCCTCCTAGCGGGAGGGGACACCGGGGAGCTGTTTTTT
- TRBJ1-1 TRBV28 - CASSLFADRNTEAFF TGTGCCAGCAGTTTATTCGCGGACAGAAACACTGAAGCTTTCTTT
TRBD1 TRBJ2-1 TRBV28 - CASSPMTGDNEQFF TGTGCCAGCAGTCCCATGACAGGGGACAATGAGCAGTTCTTC